A selection of T cell receptor beta chains follows, all from one sample in a study of cytotoxic CD8 clonotypes in ibrutinib-treated CLL. Profiled with immunoSEQ multiplex PCR; TCRdb holds only in-frame clones, not every one. The sample carries approximately 340,000 clones, under 70% recorded once. Specimen: PBMCs, collected after 36 months of ibrutinib treatment. The receptors come from a human donor with chronic lymphocytic leukemia. The conserved cysteine and the conserved F or W are not part of the CDR3 here.

V	J	CDR3
TRBV18	TRBJ2-2	ASSPLPRSTGVLTGELF
TRBV5-1	TRBJ2-2	ASSLTTLNTGELF
TRBV7-9	TRBJ1-4	ASSLDEKLF
TRBV2	TRBJ2-3	ASSPRDTYTDTQY
TRBV27	TRBJ1-1	ASSLTDPMNTEAF
TRBV11-2	TRBJ2-3	ASSYGRVSTDTQY
TRBV27	TRBJ2-7	ASHGASEYEQY
TRBV5-5	TRBJ2-3	ASSLLNRIADTQY
TRBV27	TRBJ2-1	ASGIARGDEQF
TRBV27	TRBJ2-7	ASSWTGITYEQY
TRBV2	TRBJ1-2	ASSEESPLGGRGYT
TRBV7-6	TRBJ2-1	ASSILRTASYNEQF
TRBV5-1	TRBJ2-7	ASSFGLAGHTPRDEQY
TRBV18	TRBJ2-5	ASSPPNRQETQY
TRBV10-3	TRBJ2-3	AVGTDSTDTQY
TRBV5-1	TRBJ1-1	ASLKEVGNTEAF
TRBV6-1	TRBJ2-3	ASSPTPSVTDTQY
TRBV5-1	TRBJ2-5	ASSTPPQGQKETQY
TRBV29-1	TRBJ1-2	SVVPANYGYT
TRBV4-1	TRBJ1-2	ASSQDLGPYGYT
TRBV28	TRBJ2-5	ASSLSGGRETQY
TRBV7-9	TRBJ2-7	ASVPGAGISYEQY
TRBV29-1	TRBJ2-7	SVWTGTEQY
TRBV28	TRBJ1-2	ASSSILWGFGNYGYT
TRBV27	TRBJ1-5	ASRIGGGTQPQH
TRBV5-4	TRBJ2-1	ASSHARALYNEQF
TRBV7-9	TRBJ2-5	ASSLGSGGLQETQY
TRBV27	TRBJ1-1	ASFLGTEAF
TRBV11-2	TRBJ2-7	ASSAAPRDPTYEQY
TRBV29-1	TRBJ1-1	SVYRGVNTEAF
TRBV6-7	TRBJ2-1	ASSYSSSGSTWEQF
TRBV7-6	TRBJ2-7	ASSLRPGGPNEQY
TRBV7-8	TRBJ2-1	ASSSILAGVYNEQF
TRBV4-1	TRBJ2-7	ASSQRGGPTWEQY
TRBV6-5	TRBJ2-7	ASSLWEDTTPYEQY
TRBV7-9	TRBJ2-7	ASSLGRVGYEQY
TRBV6-5	TRBJ1-2	ASRIYRWGTEGYT
TRBV5-1	TRBJ1-4	ASSGTDEKLF
TRBV27	TRBJ1-6	ASSLQPYSPLH